The next 21 T cell receptor beta chains were all read from a single sample in a study of OX40 agonist ivuxolimab in advanced cancers. Repertoires were generated with immunoSEQ multiplex PCR, while TCRdb's copy carries only in-frame clones and drops some. In the table there are around 100,000 clones, 91% of which are singletons. The material was CD4+ or CD8+ T cells sorted from blood, obtained in a trial of the OX40 agonist ivuxolimab. The receptors were sampled from an adult with an advanced solid tumor such as melanoma, head and neck, liver or kidney cancer.

In DNA, the CDR3 is TGCGCCAGCAGTAGGAGACTAGCGGATACCTACGAGCAGTACTTC. Protein sequence: CASSRRLADTYEQYF. The chain links TRBV10-2 to TRBJ2-7, with 9 bases that match TRBD2. CDR1 and CDR2 from the germline V gene are WSHSY and SAAADI. The V segment lost 5 bases and the J segment 2 bases; nucleotides outside the gene matches: 7. This CDR3 region has 15 residues.

V is TRBV11-2 and J is TRBJ2-1; 8 nucleotides line up with TRBD1. Germline V gene lookup returns CDR1 SGHAT and CDR2 FQNNGV. This CDR3 has 14 amino acids. Trimming cost V 6 bases and J 6 bases; bases outside gene matches: 7. CDR3: CASRQTGQGNEQFF. The CDR3 nucleotides are TGTGCCAGCAGGCAGACTGGACAGGGCAATGAGCAGTTCTTC. Full variable domain (outside the CDR3, taken from reference TRBV11-2 and TRBJ2-1): EAGVAQSPRYKIIEKRQSVAFWCNPISGHATLYWYQQILGQGPKLLIQFQNNGVVDDSQLPKDRFSAERLKGVDSTLKIQPAKLEDSAVYLCASRQTGQGNEQFFGPGTRLTVL.

The genes are TRBV7-2 and TRBJ1-3; 7 bases align to TRBD1. Per germline, CDR1 SGHTA and CDR2 FQGNSA. The CDR3 contains 15 residues. V trimming: 5 bases; J trimming: 5 bases; junction bases outside the gene matches: 9. CDR3 loop: CASSHDGTVRNTIYF. The CDR3, as DNA: TGTGCCAGCAGCCATGACGGGACAGTTCGAAACACCATATATTTT.

The V call is TRBV7-2, the J call TRBJ2-7, with 8 bases matching TRBD2. Germline assignment: CDR1 SGHTA and CDR2 FQGNSA. The CDR3 has 15 residues. V was pared by 1 base and J by 2 bases, with 4 bases of the junction left unmatched. The CDR3 region has the DNA TGTGCCAGCAGCTTAGGTAGCGGGGTTACCTACGAGCAGTACTTC. Its translation is CASSLGSGVTYEQYF.

V is TRBV7-2 and J is TRBJ2-3; D is unclear. This CDR3 region has 12 residues. Germline V gives CDR1 SGHTA, CDR2 FQGNSA. The germline V and J ends were trimmed by 0 bases and 4 bases, with 2 bases remaining between them. CDR3 sequence: CASSLAADTQYF. As DNA, the CDR3 is TGTGCCAGCAGCTTAGCCGCAGATACGCAGTATTTT.

The chain joins TRBV7-3 to TRBJ2-2; either TRBD1 or TRBD2 may fit D (5 bases each). V was clipped by 5 bases and J by 4 bases, with 20 bases between them. The germline V gene has CDR1 SGHTA and CDR2 FQGTGA. The CDR3 consists of 17 residues. The CDR3 sequence: CASSPTKDWDLTGELFF. The CDR3 DNA is TGTGCCAGCAGCCCGACTAAGGACTGGGACCTCACCGGGGAGCTGTTTTTT.

J is TRBJ1-1 and V is TRBV2; D might be TRBD1 (5 bases). This CDR3 comprises 15 residues. Germline V lookup: CDR1 SNHLY, CDR2 FYNNEI. Trimming shortened V by 3 bases and J by 4 bases, and 15 bases separated the two germline ends. The CDR3 loop is CASSERGAGPTEAFF. The DNA of the CDR3 is TGTGCCAGCAGTGAGCGGGGCGCAGGGCCCACTGAAGCTTTCTTT. Full variable domain (outside the CDR3, taken from reference TRBV2 and TRBJ1-1): EPEVTQTPSHQVTQMGQEVILRCVPISNHLYFYWYRQILGQKVEFLVSFYNNEISEKSEIFDDQFSVERPDGSNFTLKIRSTKLEDSAMYFCASSERGAGPTEAFFGQGTRLTVV.

CDR3 sequence: CASSSGSYGYTF. In DNA form, the CDR3 reads TGTGCCAGCAGCTCCGGGAGCTATGGCTACACCTTC. The V gene is TRBV6-5, the J gene TRBJ1-2; no clear D gene. The CDR3 totals 12 residues. Trimming took off 6 bases at V and 4 bases at J, with 9 bases between the two ends. Germline CDR1 and CDR2: MNHEY and SVGAGI.

The chain joins TRBV4-1 to TRBJ2-7; the match to TRBD2 covers 7 bases. CDR1 and CDR2 (germline): MGHRA, YSYEKL. This CDR3 contains 15 residues. V lost 3 bases and J lost 1; bases outside the gene matches: 6. CDR3: CASSQTGTKSYEQYF. CDR3 in DNA: TGCGCCAGCAGCCAGACGGGGACTAAATCCTACGAGCAGTACTTC.

The chain joins TRBV30 to TRBJ1-3, with 11 bases aligning to TRBD1. Unmatched junction bases numbered 0, after V lost 5 bases and J lost 0 bases. Germline loops: CDR1 GTSNPN, CDR2 SVGIG (reference sequence). The CDR3 loop spans 14 amino acids. The CDR3 here is CAWGTGGSGNTIYF. CDR3 bases: TGTGCCTGGGGGACAGGGGGCTCTGGAAACACCATATATTTT.

The chain carries TRBV28 and TRBJ1-3; D call uncertain. Trimming took 2 bases from V and 7 from J, leaving 6 bases between them. The germline V gene encodes CDR1 MDHEN and CDR2 SYDVKM. This CDR3 has 12 amino acids. The CDR3 coding sequence is TGTGCCAGCAGTTTACAGAGGAACACCATATATTTT. This codes for CASSLQRNTIYF.

The rearrangement links TRBV5-1 to TRBJ2-3; 14 bases fit TRBD2. This CDR3 region has 17 residues. The germline V gene has CDR1 SGHRS and CDR2 YFSETQ. The J segment lost 4 bases and the V segment lost 2 bases, leaving 6 bases of the junction unmatched. CDR3 in amino acids: CASSFPGLAGAADTQYF. The CDR3 DNA is TGCGCCAGCAGCTTCCCGGGACTAGCGGGAGCAGCAGATACGCAGTATTTT.

Only a few counts were recorded for this clone. The rearrangement joins TRBV5-4 to TRBJ1-5; D uncertain. The V gene lost 4 bases and the J gene lost 2 bases, with 13 bases spanning the gap. This CDR3 contains 15 residues. Germline CDR1 reads SGHNT; CDR2 reads YYREEE (reference sequence). CDR3 residues: CASSPAPVGNQPQHF. DNA for the CDR3: TGTGCCAGCAGCCCGGCCCCGGTAGGCAATCAGCCCCAGCATTTT. Supplemented by reference TRBV5-4 and TRBJ1-5, the full variable domain reads ETGVTQSPTHLIKTRGQQVTLRCSSQSGHNTVSWYQQALGQGPQFIFQYYREEENGRGNFPPRFSGLQFPNYSSELNVNALELDDSALYLCASSPAPVGNQPQHFGDGTRLSIL.

The chain joins TRBV29-1 to TRBJ1-1; D possibly corresponds to TRBD1 (5 bases). The V gene's germline CDR1 is SQVTM and CDR2 ANQGSEA. This CDR3 comprises 15 residues. The V end lost 8 bases, the J end lost 0 bases, and 19 bases lay between the germline ends. For the CDR3, the DNA is TGCAGCATCAGATCAGGGTGGGGGATGAACACTGAAGCTTTCTTT. It specifies CSIRSGWGMNTEAFF.

The gene calls are TRBV7-2 and TRBJ1-3; D is possibly TRBD1 (6 bases). There are 15 residues in the CDR3. The V and J ends lost 5 bases and 0 bases respectively, with 11 bases between them. Germline V lookup: CDR1 SGHTA, CDR2 FQGNSA. The CDR3 DNA follows: TGTGCCAGCAGCCGGACAGTTCTCTCTGGAAACACCATATATTTT. It translates to CASSRTVLSGNTIYF. The variable domain in full, with the rest retrieved from reference TRBV7-2 and TRBJ1-3, is GAGVSQSPSNKVTEKGKDVELRCDPISGHTALYWYRQSLGQGLEFLIYFQGNSAPDKSGLPSDRFSAERTGGSVSTLTIQRTQQEDSAVYLCASSRTVLSGNTIYFGEGSWLTVV.

The chain combines TRBV6-5 with TRBJ1-1, with 7 bases identical to TRBD1. V dropped 7 bases and J dropped 4; count of bases not matched to a gene: 6. In germline, CDR1 is MNHEY, CDR2 SVGAGI. CDR3 length: 13 amino acids. CDR3 sequence (DNA): TGTGCCAGCACCTCCTGGGACAGCACTGAAGCTTTCTTT. The encoded protein is CASTSWDSTEAFF.

This chain links TRBV7-2 with TRBJ2-7, with 10 bases matching TRBD1. The germline CDR1 and CDR2 sequences are SGHTA and FQGNSA. Trimming took 6 bases from V and 5 from J; bases not matched to a gene: 7. The CDR3 is made up of 14 amino acids. CDR3 amino acids: CASRLSGTGDEQYF. CDR3 DNA sequence: TGTGCCAGCAGATTATCAGGGACAGGGGACGAGCAGTACTTC.

The V and J genes are TRBV6-5 and TRBJ1-2; D perhaps matches TRBD1 (5 bases). Deletions cut 2 bases from V and 4 bases from J, with 8 bases between. Germline V gene data show CDR1 as MNHEY and CDR2 as SVGAGI. The CDR3 consists of 13 residues. The CDR3 DNA is TGTGCCAGCAGTTACAGACAGTCCTATGGCTACACCTTC. Protein sequence: CASSYRQSYGYTF.

The CDR3 loop reads CASSLAIKGAPGGYTF. CDR3 sequence (DNA): TGTGCCAGCAGCTTGGCGATCAAGGGGGCGCCGGGTGGCTACACCTTC. The chain employs TRBV5-6 and TRBJ1-2; TRBD1 matches at 7 bases. V shed 0 bases, J shed 7 bases, and the junction held 12 bases outside the gene matches. Germline assignment: CDR1 SGHDT and CDR2 YYEEEE. There are 16 residues in the CDR3.

This sequence joins TRBV2 and TRBJ1-5; D gene ambiguous. The CDR3 has 15 residues. With 1 base removed from V and 2 bases from J, the gap between germline ends came to 9 bases. CDR1 and CDR2 (germline): SNHLY, FYNNEI. CDR3 in DNA: TGTGCCAGCAGTGAAGTCGCAGCGGGCAATCAGCCCCAGCATTTT. This translates into CASSEVAAGNQPQHF.

The V gene is TRBV28, the J gene TRBJ2-1; D unresolved. V shed 9 bases and J shed 0 bases, with 9 bases lying between them. The CDR3 loop spans 13 amino acids. Germline CDR1 is MDHEN and CDR2 is SYDVKM. CDR3 protein: CASYTSSYNEQFF. DNA for the CDR3: TGTGCCAGTTACACGAGCTCCTACAATGAGCAGTTCTTC.